Listed here are 3 T cell receptor beta chains from one sample, sequenced in a study of T cell clonality in common variable immunodeficiency. Produced via immunoSEQ multiplex PCR; TCRdb's table is partial and in-frame only. The sample offers some 52,000 clones and no singletons, the top ten holding 3.4%. Material for sequencing was peripheral blood mononuclear cells. These receptors were taken from a person between 18 and 75 years old in good health.

This clone has at least ten counts. The CDR3 loop is CASSHETKGYEQYF. The DNA read from the CDR3 is TGTGCCAGCAGCCACGAGACTAAAGGCTACGAG. The chain combines TRBV5-6 with TRBJ2-7; D might be TRBD2 (5 bases). The read ends 3 residues before the CDR3 terminus; that terminus is restored from the germline J gene. The V end lost 4 bases, the J end lost 3 bases, and 14 bases lay between the germline ends. CDR1 is SGHDT, CDR2 YYEEEE, per germline. The CDR3 spans 14 residues.

This clone was observed many times. From the germline J gene comes the end of the CDR3, since the read stops 3 residues before it. The genes are TRBV12-3 or TRBV12-4 and TRBJ2-1, with TRBD2 matching over 13 bases. Trimming removed 6 bases from V and 7 bases from J; junction bases left unmatched: 3. The CDR3 sequence is 14 residues long. The CDR3 reads CASSTSGRVNEQFF. The covered CDR3 bases are TGTGCCAGCAGCACTAGCGGGAGGGTGAATGAG.

This clone was recorded at least ten times. The read gets to within 3 residues of the CDR3 end, and the germline J gene fills in the rest. This sequence joins TRBV5-1 and TRBJ2-5; 8 nucleotides agree with TRBD2. The CDR3 runs 14 residues. J lost 5 bases, V lost 3 bases, and 6 bases had no gene match. Germline V gene data show CDR1 as SGHRS and CDR2 as YFSETQ. The covered CDR3 bases are TGCGCCAGCAGCTCTACAGCGGGAGTGGAGACC. The encoded protein is CASSSTAGVET. The full CDR3 protein is CASSSTAGVETQYF.